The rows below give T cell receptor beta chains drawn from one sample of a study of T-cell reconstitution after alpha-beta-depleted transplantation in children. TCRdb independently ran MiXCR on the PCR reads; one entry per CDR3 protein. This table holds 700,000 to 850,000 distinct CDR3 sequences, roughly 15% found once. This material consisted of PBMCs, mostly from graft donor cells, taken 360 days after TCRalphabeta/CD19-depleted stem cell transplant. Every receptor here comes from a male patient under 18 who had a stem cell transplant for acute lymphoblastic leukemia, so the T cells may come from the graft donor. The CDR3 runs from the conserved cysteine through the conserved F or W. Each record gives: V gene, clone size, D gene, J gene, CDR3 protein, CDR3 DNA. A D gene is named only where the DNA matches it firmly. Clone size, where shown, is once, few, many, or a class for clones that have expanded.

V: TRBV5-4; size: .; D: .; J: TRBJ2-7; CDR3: CAISLYTRPEQYF; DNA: TGTGCCATCAGCTTGTATACGAGGCCCGAGCAGTACTTC
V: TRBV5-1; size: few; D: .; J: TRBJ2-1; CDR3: CASSLGLLAEKDNEQFF; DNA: TGCGCCAGCAGCTTGGGGCTTCTAGCAGAGAAAGACAATGAGCAGTTCTTC
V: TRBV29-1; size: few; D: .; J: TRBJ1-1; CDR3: CSVDKLVPEAFF; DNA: TGCAGCGTTGACAAATTGGTCCCTGAAGCTTTCTTT
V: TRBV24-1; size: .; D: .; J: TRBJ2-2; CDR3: CATSTGQFRATGELFF; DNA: TGTGCCACCAGTACCGGACAGTTTCGTGCGACCGGGGAGCTGTTTTTT
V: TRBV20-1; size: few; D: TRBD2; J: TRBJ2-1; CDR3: CSARYSGRALNEQFF; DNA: TGCAGTGCTCGGTATAGCGGGAGGGCCTTGAATGAGCAGTTCTTC
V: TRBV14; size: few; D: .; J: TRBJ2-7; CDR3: CASSQVLFYEQYF; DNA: TGTGCCAGCAGCCAAGTCCTTTTCTACGAGCAGTACTTC
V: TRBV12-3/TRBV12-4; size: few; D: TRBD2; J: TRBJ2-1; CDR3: CASSVGLAGMGYNEQFF; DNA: TGTGCCAGCAGCGTGGGACTAGCGGGAATGGGTTACAATGAGCAGTTCTTC
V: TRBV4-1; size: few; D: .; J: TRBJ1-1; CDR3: CASSQIPTEFEAFF; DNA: TGCGCCAGCAGCCAAATACCGACAGAATTTGAAGCTTTCTTT
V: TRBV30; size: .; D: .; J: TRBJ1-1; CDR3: CAWSVLGPTYANTEAFF; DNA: TGTGCCTGGAGTGTACTGGGGCCAACTTACGCGAACACTGAAGCTTTCTTT
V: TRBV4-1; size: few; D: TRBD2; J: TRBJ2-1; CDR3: CASSPILTSINLNEQFF; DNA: TGCGCCAGCAGCCCAATACTGACTAGCATTAACTTAAATGAGCAGTTCTTC
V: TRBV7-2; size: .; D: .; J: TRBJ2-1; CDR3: CASSPPVRPEQFF; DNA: TGTGCCAGCAGCCCGCCCGTTCGACCTGAGCAGTTCTTC
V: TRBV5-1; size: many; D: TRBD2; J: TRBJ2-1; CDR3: CASSLVPSGSGNEQFF; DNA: TGCGCCAGCAGCTTGGTTCCTAGCGGTAGCGGGAATGAGCAGTTCTTC
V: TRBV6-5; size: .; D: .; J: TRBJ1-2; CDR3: CASSYVPSNYGYTF; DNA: TGTGCCAGCAGTTACGTGCCCTCTAACTATGGCTACACCTTC
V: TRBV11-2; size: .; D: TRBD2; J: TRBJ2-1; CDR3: CASSLRGASGHTLNNEQFF; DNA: TGTGCCAGCAGCCTACGGGGGGCTAGCGGGCACACCCTCAACAATGAGCAGTTCTTC
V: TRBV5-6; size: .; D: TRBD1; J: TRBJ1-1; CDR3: CASSLRGQGTEAFF; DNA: TGTGCCAGCAGCTTGAGGGGACAGGGCACTGAAGCTTTCTTT
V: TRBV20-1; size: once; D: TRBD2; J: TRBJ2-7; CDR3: CCAGTGLAGSSYEQYF; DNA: TGCTGCGCTGGGACGGGACTAGCGGGTTCCTCCTACGAGCAGTACTTC
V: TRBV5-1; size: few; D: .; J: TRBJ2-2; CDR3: CASSRGQNTGELFF; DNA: TGCGCCAGCAGCCGAGGTCAGAACACCGGGGAGCTGTTTTTT
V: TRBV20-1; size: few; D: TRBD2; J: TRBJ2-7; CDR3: CSARDGLAYEQYF; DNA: TGCAGTGCTAGAGATGGACTAGCCTACGAGCAGTACTTC
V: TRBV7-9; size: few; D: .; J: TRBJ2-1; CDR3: CASSSLRRSRANNEQFF; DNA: TGTGCCAGCAGCTCCCTGCGCAGATCTCGGGCAAACAATGAGCAGTTCTTC
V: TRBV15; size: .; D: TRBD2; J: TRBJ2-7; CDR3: CATSRETGGFYEQYF; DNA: TGTGCCACCAGCAGAGAGACGGGAGGGTTTTACGAGCAGTACTTC
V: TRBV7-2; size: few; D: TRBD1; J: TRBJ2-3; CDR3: CASSRKQGARTDTQYF; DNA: TGTGCCAGCAGCAGAAAACAGGGGGCGCGGACAGATACGCAGTATTTT
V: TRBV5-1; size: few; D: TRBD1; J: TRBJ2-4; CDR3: CASSFSIRTGGLQYF; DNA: TGCGCCAGCAGCTTTAGCATTCGGACAGGGGGCCTTCAGTACTTC
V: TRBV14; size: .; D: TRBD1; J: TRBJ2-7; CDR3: CASSQDYIGTGKEQYF; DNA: TGTGCCAGCAGCCAAGATTATATCGGGACAGGGAAAGAGCAGTACTTC
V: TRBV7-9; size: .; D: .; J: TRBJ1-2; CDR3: CASSLAPPYGYTF; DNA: TGTGCCAGCAGCTTAGCGCCCCCGTATGGCTACACCTTC
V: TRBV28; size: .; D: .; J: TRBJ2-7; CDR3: CASSYPDREVYEQYF; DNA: TGTGCCAGCAGCTACCCCGACAGGGAGGTCTACGAGCAGTACTTC
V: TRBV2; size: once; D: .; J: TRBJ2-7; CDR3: CASSEDLGNEQYF; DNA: TGTGCCAGCAGTGAAGATTTGGGCAACGAGCAGTACTTC
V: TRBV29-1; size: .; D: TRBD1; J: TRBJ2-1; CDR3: CSAEGAWSSYNEQFF; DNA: TGCAGCGCCGAGGGGGCGTGGAGCTCCTACAATGAGCAGTTCTTC
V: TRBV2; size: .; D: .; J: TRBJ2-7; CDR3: CASSSRQINYEQYF; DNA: TGTGCCAGCAGTTCCCGACAGATTAACTACGAGCAGTACTTC